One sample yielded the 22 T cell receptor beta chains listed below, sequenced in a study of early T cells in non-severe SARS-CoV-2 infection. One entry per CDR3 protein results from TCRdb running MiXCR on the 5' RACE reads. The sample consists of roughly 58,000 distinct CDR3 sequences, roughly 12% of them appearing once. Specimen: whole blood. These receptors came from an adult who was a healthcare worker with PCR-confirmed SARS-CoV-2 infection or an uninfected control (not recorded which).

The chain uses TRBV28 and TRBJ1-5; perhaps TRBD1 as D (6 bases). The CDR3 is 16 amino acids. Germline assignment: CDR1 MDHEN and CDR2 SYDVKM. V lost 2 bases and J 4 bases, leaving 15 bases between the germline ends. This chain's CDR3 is CASSLGQGSGNQPQHF. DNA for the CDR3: TGTGCCAGCAGTTTAGGGCAGGGGAGTGGAAATCAGCCCCAGCATTTT.

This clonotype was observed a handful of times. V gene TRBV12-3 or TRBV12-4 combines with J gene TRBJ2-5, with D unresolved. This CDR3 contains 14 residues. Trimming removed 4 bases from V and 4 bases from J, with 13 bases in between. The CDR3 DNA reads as TGTGCCAGCAGTTCCTGGATGCTCGGAGAGACCCAGTACTTC. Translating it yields CASSSWMLGETQYF.

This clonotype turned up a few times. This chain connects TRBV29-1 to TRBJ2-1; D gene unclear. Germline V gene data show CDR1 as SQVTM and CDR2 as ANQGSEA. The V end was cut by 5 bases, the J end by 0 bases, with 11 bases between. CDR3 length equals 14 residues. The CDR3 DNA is TGCAGCGTTATGACACACAGCTCCTACAATGAGCAGTTCTTC. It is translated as CSVMTHSSYNEQFF.

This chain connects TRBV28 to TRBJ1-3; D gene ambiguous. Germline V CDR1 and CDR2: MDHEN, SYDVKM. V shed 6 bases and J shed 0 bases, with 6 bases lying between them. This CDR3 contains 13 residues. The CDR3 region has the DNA TGTGCCAGCAGCTACTCCTCTGGAAACACCATATATTTT. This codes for CASSYSSGNTIYF.

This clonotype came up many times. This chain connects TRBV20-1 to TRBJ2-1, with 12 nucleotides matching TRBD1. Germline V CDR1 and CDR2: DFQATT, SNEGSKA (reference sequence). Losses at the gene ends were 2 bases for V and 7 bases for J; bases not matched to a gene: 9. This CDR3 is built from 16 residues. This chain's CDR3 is CSARPEPGQGANEQFF. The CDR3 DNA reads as TGCAGTGCTAGACCAGAACCGGGACAGGGGGCGAATGAGCAGTTCTTC.

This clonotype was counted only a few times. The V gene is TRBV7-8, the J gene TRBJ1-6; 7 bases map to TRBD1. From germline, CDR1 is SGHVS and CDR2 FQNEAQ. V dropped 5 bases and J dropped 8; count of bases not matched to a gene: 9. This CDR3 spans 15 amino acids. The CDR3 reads CASSNRQGEDSPLHF. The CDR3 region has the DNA TGTGCCAGCAGCAATAGACAGGGCGAGGATTCACCCCTCCACTTT.

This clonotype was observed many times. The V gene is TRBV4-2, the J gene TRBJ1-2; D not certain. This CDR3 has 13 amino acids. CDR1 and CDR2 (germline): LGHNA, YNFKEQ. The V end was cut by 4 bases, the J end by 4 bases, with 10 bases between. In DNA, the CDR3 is TGTGCCAGCAGCCCCAACGGGCTCTATGGCTACACCTTC. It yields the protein CASSPNGLYGYTF.

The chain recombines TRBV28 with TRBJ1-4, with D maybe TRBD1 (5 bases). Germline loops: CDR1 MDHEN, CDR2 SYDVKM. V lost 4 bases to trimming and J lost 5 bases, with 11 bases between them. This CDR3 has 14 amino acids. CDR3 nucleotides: TGTGCCAGCAGTTGGGGGGGTTCGAATGAAAAACTGTTTTTT. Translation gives CASSWGGSNEKLFF. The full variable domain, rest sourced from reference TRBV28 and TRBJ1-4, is DVKVTQSSRYLVKRTGEKVFLECVQDMDHENMFWYRQDPGLGLRLIYFSYDVKMKEKGDIPEGYSVSREKKERFSLILESASTNQTSMYLCASSWGGSNEKLFFGSGTQLSVL.

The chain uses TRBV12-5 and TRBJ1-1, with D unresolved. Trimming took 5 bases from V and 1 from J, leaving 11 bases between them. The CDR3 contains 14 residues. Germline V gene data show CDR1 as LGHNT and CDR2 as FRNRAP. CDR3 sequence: CASGPGRTNTEAFF. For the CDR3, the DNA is TGTGCTAGTGGTCCTGGCCGGACGAACACTGAAGCTTTCTTT. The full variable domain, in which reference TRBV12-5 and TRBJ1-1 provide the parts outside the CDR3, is DARVTQTPRHKVTEMGQEVTMRCQPILGHNTVFWYRQTMMQGLELLAYFRNRAPLDDSGMPKDRFSAEMPDATLATLKIQPSEPRDSAVYFCASGPGRTNTEAFFGQGTRLTVV.

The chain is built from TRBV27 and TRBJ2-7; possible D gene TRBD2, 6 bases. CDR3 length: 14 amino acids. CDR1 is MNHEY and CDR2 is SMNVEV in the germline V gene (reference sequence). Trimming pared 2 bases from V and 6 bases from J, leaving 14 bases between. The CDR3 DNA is TGTGCCAGCAGTTTAGGGACTTGGGGGTCCGAGCAGTACTTC. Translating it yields CASSLGTWGSEQYF.

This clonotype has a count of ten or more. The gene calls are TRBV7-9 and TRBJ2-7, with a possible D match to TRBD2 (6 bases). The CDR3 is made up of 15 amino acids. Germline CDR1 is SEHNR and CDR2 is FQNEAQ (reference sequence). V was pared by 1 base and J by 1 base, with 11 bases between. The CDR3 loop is CASSLGDLISYEQYF. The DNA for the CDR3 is TGTGCCAGCAGCTTAGGGGACTTAATATCCTACGAGCAGTACTTC.

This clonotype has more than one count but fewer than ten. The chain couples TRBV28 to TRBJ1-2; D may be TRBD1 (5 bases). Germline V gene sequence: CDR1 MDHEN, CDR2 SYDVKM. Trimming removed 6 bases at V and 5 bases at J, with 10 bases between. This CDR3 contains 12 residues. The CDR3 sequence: CASSEGEYGYTF. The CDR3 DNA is TGTGCCAGCAGCGAAGGGGAATATGGCTACACCTTC.

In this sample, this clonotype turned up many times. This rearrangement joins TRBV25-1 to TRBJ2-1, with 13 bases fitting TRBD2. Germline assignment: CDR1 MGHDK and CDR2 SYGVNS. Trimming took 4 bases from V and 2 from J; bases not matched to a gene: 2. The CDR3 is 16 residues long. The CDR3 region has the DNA TGTGCCAGCAGTGGGACTAGCGGGGGCCCCTACAATGAGCAGTTCTTC. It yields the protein CASSGTSGGPYNEQFF.

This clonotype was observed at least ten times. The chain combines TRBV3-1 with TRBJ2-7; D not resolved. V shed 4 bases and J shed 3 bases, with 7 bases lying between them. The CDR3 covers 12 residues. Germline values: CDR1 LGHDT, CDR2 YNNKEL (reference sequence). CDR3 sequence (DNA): TGTGCCAGCAGCCGCAACAGCTACGAGCAGTACTTC. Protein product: CASSRNSYEQYF.

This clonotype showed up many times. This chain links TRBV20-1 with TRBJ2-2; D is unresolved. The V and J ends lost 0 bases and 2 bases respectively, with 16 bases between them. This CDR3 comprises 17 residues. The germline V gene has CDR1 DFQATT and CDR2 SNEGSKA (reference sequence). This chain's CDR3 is CSARDGNYRQNTGELFF. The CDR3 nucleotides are TGCAGTGCTAGAGATGGTAATTACCGACAAAACACCGGGGAGCTGTTTTTT.

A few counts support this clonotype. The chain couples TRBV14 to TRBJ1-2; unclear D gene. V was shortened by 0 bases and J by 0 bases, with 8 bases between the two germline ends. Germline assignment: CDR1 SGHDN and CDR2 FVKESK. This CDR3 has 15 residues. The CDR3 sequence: CASSQDTHTNYGYTF. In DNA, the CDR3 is TGTGCCAGCAGCCAAGATACGCACACTAACTATGGCTACACCTTC.

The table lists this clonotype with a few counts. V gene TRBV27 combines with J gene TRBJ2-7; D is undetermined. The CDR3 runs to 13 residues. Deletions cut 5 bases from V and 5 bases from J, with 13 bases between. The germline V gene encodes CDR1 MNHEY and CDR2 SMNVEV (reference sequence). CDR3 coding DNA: TGTGCCAGCAGTCACCGGCAGTACAACGAGCAGTACTTC. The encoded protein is CASSHRQYNEQYF.

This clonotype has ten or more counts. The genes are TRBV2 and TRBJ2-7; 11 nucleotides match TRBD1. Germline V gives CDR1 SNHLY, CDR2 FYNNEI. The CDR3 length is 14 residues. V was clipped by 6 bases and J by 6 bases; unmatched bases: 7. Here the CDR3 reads CASSGQGARTEQYF. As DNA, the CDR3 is TGTGCCAGCAGCGGACAGGGGGCGCGTACCGAGCAGTACTTC.

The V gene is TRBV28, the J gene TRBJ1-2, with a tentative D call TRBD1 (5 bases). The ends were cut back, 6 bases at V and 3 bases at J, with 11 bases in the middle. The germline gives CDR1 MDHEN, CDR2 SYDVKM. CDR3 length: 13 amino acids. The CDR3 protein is CASSPGSYYGYTF. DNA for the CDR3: TGTGCCAGCAGCCCAGGGTCCTACTATGGCTACACCTTC.

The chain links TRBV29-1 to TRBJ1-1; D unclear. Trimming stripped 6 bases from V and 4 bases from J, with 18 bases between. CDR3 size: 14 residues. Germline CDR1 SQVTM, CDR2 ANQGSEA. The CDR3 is CSVQPGGRGTEAFF. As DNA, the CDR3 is TGCAGCGTACAGCCGGGTGGGCGGGGCACTGAAGCTTTCTTT. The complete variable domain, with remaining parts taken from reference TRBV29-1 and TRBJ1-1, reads SAVISQKPSRDICQRGTSLTIQCQVDSQVTMMFWYRQQPGQSLTLIATANQGSEATYESGFVIDKFPISRPNLTFSTLTVSNMSPEDSSIYLCSVQPGGRGTEAFFGQGTRLTVV.

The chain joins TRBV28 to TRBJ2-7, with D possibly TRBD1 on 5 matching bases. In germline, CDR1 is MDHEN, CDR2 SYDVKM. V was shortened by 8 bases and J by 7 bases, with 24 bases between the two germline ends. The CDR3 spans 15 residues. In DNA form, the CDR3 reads TGTGCCAGCGGTTCCCTACAGGTCAGGTTGGGGGAGCAGTACTTC. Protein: CASGSLQVRLGEQYF.

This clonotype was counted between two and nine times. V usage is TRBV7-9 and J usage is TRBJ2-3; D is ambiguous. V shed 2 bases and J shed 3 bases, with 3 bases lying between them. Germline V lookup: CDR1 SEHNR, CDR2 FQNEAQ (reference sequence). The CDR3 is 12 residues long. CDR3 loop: CASSLLTDTQYF. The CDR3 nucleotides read TGTGCCAGCAGCTTACTTACAGATACGCAGTATTTT. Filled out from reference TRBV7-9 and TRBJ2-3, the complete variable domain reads DTGVSQNPRHKITKRGQNVTFRCDPISEHNRLYWYRQTLGQGPEFLTYFQNEAQLEKSRLLSDRFSAERPKGSFSTLEIQRTEQGDSAMYLCASSLLTDTQYFGPGTRLTVL.